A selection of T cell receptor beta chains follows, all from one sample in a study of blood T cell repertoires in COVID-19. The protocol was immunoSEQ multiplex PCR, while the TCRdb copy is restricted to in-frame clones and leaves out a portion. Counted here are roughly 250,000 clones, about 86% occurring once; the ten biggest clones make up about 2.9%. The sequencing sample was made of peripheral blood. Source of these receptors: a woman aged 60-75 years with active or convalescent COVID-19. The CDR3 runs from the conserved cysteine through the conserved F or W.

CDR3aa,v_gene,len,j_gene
CASSLYGTGFVSFF,TRBV27,14,TRBJ1-1
CASSPGQGAGQPQHF,TRBV18,15,TRBJ1-5
CASSWGTPASSTDTQYF,TRBV11-2,17,TRBJ2-3
CASRRPGQAFF,TRBV6-5,11,TRBJ1-1
CSVERGKIDQPQHF,TRBV29-1,14,TRBJ1-5
CASGDGQVTRGYTF,TRBV19,14,TRBJ1-2
CASSIRQGRNQPQHF,TRBV19,15,TRBJ1-5
CASSLTGTQPQHF,TRBV7-2,13,TRBJ1-5
CASSLLTTPGSQGPDTQYF,TRBV28,19,TRBJ2-3
CAWRKIRDTNYGYTF,TRBV30,15,TRBJ1-2
CASRQGPDTGELFF,TRBV5-1,14,TRBJ2-2
CASSTSGGATDTQYF,TRBV25-1,15,TRBJ2-3
CASTGTGGGGQPQHF,TRBV19,15,TRBJ1-5
CASSYRGQGKIEQYF,TRBV6-6,15,TRBJ2-7
CASSAGLPAETQYF,TRBV6-5,14,TRBJ2-5
CASSSSHSPLHF,TRBV28,12,TRBJ1-6
CASSEGGKRDSPLHF,TRBV10-1,15,TRBJ1-6
CASSKCAARLSSYEQYF,TRBV21-1,17,TRBJ2-7
CASSRTGYGKLFF,TRBV12-3/TRBV12-4,13,TRBJ1-4
CASSFNRDRAQETQYF,TRBV5-1,16,TRBJ2-5
CASTGGSNTGELFF,TRBV2,14,TRBJ2-2
CASSPHLGVNTEAFF,TRBV5-5,15,TRBJ1-1
CASSQDNTGANVLTF,TRBV4-3,15,TRBJ2-6
CAWTRDRGIYGYTF,TRBV30,14,TRBJ1-2
CAWKGTSGFLYSSYNEQFF,TRBV30,19,TRBJ2-1
CASSEVGDQQYF,TRBV2,12,TRBJ2-7
CAWSAGQGLWTF,TRBV30,12,TRBJ1-2
CASSGDREQYF,TRBV5-1,11,TRBJ2-7
CASEGANYGYTF,TRBV18,12,TRBJ1-2
CASRTTPGHNSYEQYF,TRBV28,16,TRBJ2-7
CASSSPSGGLTGELFF,TRBV7-9,16,TRBJ2-2
CASSHDYDSEETQYF,TRBV4-3,15,TRBJ2-5
CASSLSRHIRELSTGELFF,TRBV4-3,19,TRBJ2-2
CASSLQPGGDILNTEAFF,TRBV5-1,18,TRBJ1-1
CASSSWGDFNEKLFF,TRBV5-1,15,TRBJ1-4
CAWSLTDRRNYGYTF,TRBV30,15,TRBJ1-2
CASSPVGGAGTGELFF,TRBV5-4,16,TRBJ2-2
CASSQGLQGYYEQYF,TRBV4-2,15,TRBJ2-7
CASSQANRGGYTF,TRBV3-1/TRBV3-2,13,TRBJ1-2
CASSLNRGNNEQFF,TRBV5-1,14,TRBJ2-1
CASSEGLAGGYEQYF,TRBV10-1,15,TRBJ2-7
CASSDGASPLHF,TRBV6-7,12,TRBJ1-6
CASSPSQGGTDTQYF,TRBV18,15,TRBJ2-3
CASSPGLAGQETQYF,TRBV18,15,TRBJ2-5
CASSLRGDEKLFF,TRBV27,13,TRBJ1-4
CASSSVAGRWTDTQYF,TRBV4-3,16,TRBJ2-3
CASSRSLTSGGLSYNEQFF,TRBV11-2,19,TRBJ2-1
CASSATGAGELFF,TRBV5-1,13,TRBJ2-2
CASSEGGVRTGANVLTF,TRBV7-2,17,TRBJ2-6
CASSRDPGEPYGYTF,TRBV9,15,TRBJ1-2
CASSLSGDAGNQPQHF,TRBV27,16,TRBJ1-5
CASSYRTNTEAFF,TRBV11-2,13,TRBJ1-1
CASSLEVGQGNSPLHF,TRBV7-9,16,TRBJ1-6
CATSRPGALQETQYF,TRBV15,15,TRBJ2-5
CAISDSYREDGYTF,TRBV10-3,14,TRBJ1-2
CASSQDRGQSTF,TRBV3-1/TRBV3-2,12,TRBJ2-7
CASSLILPFNEKLFF,TRBV7-3,15,TRBJ1-4
CASSPWTGALNTEAFF,TRBV3-1/TRBV3-2,16,TRBJ1-1
CASSPNRGGYLYSPLHF,TRBV27,17,TRBJ1-6